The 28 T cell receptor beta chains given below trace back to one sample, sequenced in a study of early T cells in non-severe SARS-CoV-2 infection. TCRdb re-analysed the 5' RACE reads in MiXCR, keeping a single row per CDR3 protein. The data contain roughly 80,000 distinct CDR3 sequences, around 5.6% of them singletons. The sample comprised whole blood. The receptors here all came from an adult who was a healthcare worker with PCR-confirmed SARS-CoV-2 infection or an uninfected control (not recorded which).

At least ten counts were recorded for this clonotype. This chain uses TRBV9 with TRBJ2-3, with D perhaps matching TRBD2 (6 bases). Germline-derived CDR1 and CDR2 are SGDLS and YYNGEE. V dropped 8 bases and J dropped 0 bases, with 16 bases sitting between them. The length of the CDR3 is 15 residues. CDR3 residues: CASRASGESTDTQYF. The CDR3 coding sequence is TGTGCCAGTCGAGCTTCGGGGGAGAGCACAGATACGCAGTATTTT.

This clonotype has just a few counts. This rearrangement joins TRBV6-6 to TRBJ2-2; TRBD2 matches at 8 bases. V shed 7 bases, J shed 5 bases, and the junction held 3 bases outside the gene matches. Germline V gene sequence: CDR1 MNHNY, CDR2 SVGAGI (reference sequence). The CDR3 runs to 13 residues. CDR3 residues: CASNERETGELFF. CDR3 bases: TGTGCCAGCAACGAGCGGGAGACCGGGGAGCTGTTTTTT.

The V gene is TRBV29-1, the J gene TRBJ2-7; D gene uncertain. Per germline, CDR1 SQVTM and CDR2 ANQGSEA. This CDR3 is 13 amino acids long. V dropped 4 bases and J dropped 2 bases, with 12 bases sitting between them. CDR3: CSVGEYRAYEQYF. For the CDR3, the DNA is TGCAGCGTTGGAGAATACAGAGCCTACGAGCAGTACTTC.

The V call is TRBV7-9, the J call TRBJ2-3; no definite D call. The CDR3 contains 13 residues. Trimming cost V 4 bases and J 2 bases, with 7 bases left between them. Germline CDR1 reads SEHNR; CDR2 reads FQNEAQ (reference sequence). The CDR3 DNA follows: TGTGCCAGCAGCTCCAGTGTCACAGATACGCAGTATTTT. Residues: CASSSSVTDTQYF.

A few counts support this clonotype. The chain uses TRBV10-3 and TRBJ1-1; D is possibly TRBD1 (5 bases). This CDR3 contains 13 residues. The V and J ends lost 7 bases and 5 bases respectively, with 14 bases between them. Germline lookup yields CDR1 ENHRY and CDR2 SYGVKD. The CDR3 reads CAINGEGKTEAFF. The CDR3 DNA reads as TGTGCCATCAACGGAGAGGGGAAGACTGAAGCTTTCTTT.

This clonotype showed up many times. CDR3: CSASNSGGAGEETQYF. The CDR3 coding sequence is TGCAGTGCTAGCAACAGCGGGGGGGCCGGAGAAGAGACCCAGTACTTC. The J gene is TRBJ2-5, the V gene TRBV20-1; 10 positions agree with TRBD2. CDR1 is DFQATT, CDR2 SNEGSKA, per germline (reference sequence). CDR3 length equals 16 residues. J was trimmed by 3 bases and V by 3 bases; bases with no gene match: 10.

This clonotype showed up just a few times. The CDR3 sequence is CASSPGPLKRDIQYF. CDR3 nucleotide sequence: TGTGCCAGCAGTCCGGGACCGTTGAAGAGGGACATTCAGTACTTC. This rearrangement joins TRBV28 to TRBJ2-4; the D call may be TRBD1 or TRBD2 (5 bases each). CDR3 length: 15 residues. Trimming took off 5 bases at V and 8 bases at J, with 19 bases between the two ends. Germline CDR1 is MDHEN and CDR2 is SYDVKM.

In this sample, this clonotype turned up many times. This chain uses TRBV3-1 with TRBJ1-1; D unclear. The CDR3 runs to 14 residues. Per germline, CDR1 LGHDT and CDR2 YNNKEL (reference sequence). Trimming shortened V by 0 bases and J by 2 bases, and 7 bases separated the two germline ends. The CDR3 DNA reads TGTGCCAGCAGCCAAGAGACGGATAACACTGAAGCTTTCTTT. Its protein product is CASSQETDNTEAFF.

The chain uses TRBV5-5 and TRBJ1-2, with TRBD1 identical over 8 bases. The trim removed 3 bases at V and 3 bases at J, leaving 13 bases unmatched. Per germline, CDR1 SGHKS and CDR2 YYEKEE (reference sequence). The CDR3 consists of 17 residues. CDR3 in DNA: TGTGCCAGCAGCTCGATAACAGACAGGGGCATAGACTATGGCTACACCTTC. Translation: CASSSITDRGIDYGYTF.

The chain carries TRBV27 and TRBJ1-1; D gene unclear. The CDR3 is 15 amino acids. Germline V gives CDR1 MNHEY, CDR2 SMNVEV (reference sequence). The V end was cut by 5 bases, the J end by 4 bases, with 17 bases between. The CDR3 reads CASSPHGVVSTEAFF. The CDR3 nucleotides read TGTGCCAGCAGTCCCCACGGGGTTGTGAGCACTGAAGCTTTCTTT.

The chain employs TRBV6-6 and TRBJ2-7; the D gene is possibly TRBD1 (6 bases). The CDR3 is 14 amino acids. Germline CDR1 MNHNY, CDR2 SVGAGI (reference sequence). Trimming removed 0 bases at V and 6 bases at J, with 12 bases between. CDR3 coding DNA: TGTGCCAGCAGTTACTCAAACAGGGTCAGCGAGCAGTACTTC. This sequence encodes CASSYSNRVSEQYF.

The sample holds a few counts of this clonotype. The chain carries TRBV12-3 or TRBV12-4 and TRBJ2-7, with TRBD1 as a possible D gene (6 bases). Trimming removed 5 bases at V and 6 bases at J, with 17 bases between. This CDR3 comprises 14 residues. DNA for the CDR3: TGTGCCAGCAGTCCGAACTTACAGGGATCCGAGCAGTACTTC. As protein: CASSPNLQGSEQYF.

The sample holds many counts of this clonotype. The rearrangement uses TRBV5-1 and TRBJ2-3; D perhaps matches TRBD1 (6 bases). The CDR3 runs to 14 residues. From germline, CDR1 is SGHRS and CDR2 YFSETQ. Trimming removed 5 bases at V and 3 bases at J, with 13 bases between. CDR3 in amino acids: CASRAGTKTDTQYF. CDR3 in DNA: TGCGCCAGCAGGGCCGGGACAAAAACAGATACGCAGTATTTT.

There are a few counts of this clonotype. The CDR3 loop reads CASSFGQGGEQYF. CDR3 DNA: TGCGCCAGCAGCTTCGGACAGGGAGGCGAGCAGTACTTC. This chain joins TRBV5-1 and TRBJ2-7, with TRBD1 identical over 8 bases. Germline assignment: CDR1 SGHRS and CDR2 YFSETQ. With V trimmed by 2 bases and J by 6 bases, 4 bases remained unmatched. The CDR3 totals 13 residues. Supplemented by reference TRBV5-1 and TRBJ2-7, the full variable domain reads KAGVTQTPRYLIKTRGQQVTLSCSPISGHRSVSWYQQTPGQGLQFLFEYFSETQRNKGNFPGRFSGRQFSNSRSEMNVSTLELGDSALYLCASSFGQGGEQYFGPGTRLTVT.

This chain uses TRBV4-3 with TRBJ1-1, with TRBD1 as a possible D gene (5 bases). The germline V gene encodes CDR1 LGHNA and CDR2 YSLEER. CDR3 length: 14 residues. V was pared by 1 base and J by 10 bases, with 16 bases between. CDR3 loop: CASSQVPRSGRAFF. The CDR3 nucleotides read TGCGCCAGCAGCCAAGTACCCAGGTCGGGACGAGCTTTCTTT.

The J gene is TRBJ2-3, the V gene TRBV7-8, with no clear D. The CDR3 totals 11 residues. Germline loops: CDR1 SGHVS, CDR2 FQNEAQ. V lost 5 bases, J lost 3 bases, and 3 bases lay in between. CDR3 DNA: TGTGCCAGCAGCACAACAGATACGCAGTATTTT. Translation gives CASSTTDTQYF.

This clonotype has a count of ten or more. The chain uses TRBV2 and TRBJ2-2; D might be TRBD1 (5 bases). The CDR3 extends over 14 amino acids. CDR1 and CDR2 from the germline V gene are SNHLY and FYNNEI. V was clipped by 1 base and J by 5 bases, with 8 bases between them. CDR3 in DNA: TGTGCCAGCAGTGAAGTCAGGGCAACCGGGGAGCTGTTTTTT. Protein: CASSEVRATGELFF.

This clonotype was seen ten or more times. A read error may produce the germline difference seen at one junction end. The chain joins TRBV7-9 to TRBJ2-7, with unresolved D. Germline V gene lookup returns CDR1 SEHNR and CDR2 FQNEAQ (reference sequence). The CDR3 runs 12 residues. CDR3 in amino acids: CASSLVGYEQYF. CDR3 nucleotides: TGTGCCAGCAGTTTAGTGGGGTACGAGCAGTACTTC.

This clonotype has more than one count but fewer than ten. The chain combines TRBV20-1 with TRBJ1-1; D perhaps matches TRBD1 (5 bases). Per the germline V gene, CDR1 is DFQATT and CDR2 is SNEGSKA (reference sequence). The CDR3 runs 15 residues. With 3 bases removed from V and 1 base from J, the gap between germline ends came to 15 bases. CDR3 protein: CSARGQNRRNTEAFF. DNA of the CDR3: TGCAGTGCTAGGGGGCAGAACCGGAGGAACACTGAAGCTTTCTTT.

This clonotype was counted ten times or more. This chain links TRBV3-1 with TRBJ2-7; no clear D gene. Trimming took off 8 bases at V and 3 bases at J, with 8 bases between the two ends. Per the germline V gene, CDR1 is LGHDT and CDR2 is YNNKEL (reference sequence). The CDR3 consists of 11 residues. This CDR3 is CASATYYEQYF. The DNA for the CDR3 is TGTGCCAGCGCAACCTACTACGAGCAGTACTTC.

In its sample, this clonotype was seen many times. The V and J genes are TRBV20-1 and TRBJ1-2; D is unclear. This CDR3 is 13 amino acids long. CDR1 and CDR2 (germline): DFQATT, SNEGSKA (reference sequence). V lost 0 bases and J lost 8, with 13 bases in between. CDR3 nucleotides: TGCAGTGCTAGAGATTCGACGGCGCTCGGCTACACCTTC. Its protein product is CSARDSTALGYTF.

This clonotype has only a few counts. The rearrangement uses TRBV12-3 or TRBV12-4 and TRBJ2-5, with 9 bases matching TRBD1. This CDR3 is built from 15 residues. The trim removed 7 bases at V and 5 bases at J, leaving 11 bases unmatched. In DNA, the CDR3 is TGTGCCAGCACCCCGGACAGGGGTCAATTGGAGACCCAGTACTTC. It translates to CASTPDRGQLETQYF.

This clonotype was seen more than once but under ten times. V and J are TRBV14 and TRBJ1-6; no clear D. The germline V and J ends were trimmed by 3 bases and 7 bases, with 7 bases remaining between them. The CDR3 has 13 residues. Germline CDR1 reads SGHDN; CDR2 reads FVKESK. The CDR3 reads CASSQVVNSPLHF. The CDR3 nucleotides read TGTGCCAGCAGCCAGGTGGTAAATTCACCCCTCCACTTT.

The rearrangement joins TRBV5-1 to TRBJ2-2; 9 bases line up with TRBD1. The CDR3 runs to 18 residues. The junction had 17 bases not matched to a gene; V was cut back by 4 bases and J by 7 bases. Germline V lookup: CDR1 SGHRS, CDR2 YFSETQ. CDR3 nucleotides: TGCGCCAGCAGCCTACCCACAGGGGGCGCATCTAGTGGCGGGGAGCTGTTTTTT. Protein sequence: CASSLPTGGASSGGELFF.

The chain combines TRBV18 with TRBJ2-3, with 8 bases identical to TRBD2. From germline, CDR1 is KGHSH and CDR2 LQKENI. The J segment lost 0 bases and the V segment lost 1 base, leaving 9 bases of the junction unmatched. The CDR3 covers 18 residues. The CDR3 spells CASSPRLMAGGSTDTQYF. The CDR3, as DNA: TGTGCCAGCTCACCACGCTTGATGGCGGGAGGAAGCACAGATACGCAGTATTTT. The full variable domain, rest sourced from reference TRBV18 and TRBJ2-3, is NAGVMQNPRHLVRRRGQEARLRCSPMKGHSHVYWYRQLPEEGLKFMVYLQKENIIDESGMPKERFSAEFPKEGPSILRIQQVVRGDSAAYFCASSPRLMAGGSTDTQYFGPGTRLTVL.

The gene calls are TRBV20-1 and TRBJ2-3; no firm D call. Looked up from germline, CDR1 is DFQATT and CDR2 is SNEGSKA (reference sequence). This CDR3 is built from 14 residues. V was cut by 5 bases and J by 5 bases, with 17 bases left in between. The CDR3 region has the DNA TGCAGTGCTTCACCGGGCCACCCGGGAGATACGCAGTATTTT. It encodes CSASPGHPGDTQYF.

This chain's CDR3 is CASRRGGGMNTEAFF. The CDR3 coding sequence is TGTGCCAGCAGGAGGGGTGGGGGAATGAACACTGAAGCTTTCTTT. V and J are TRBV5-6 and TRBJ1-1; maybe TRBD1 (5 bases). Between the trimmed V and J ends, which lost 5 bases and 0 bases, there was a span of 14 bases. The germline CDR1 and CDR2 sequences are SGHDT and YYEEEE. The CDR3 is 15 residues long.

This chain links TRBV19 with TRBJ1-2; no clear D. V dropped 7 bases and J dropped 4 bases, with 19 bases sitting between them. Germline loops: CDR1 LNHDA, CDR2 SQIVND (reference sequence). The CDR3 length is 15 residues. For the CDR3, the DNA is TGTGCCAGTACTCTGTCCAGGACTTACGGCTATGGCTACACCTTC. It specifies CASTLSRTYGYGYTF. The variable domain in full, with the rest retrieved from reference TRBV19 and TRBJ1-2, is DGGITQSPKYLFRKEGQNVTLSCEQNLNHDAMYWYRQDPGQGLRLIYYSQIVNDFQKGDIAEGYSVSREKKESFPLTVTSAQKNPTAFYLCASTLSRTYGYGYTFGSGTRLTVV.